The T cell receptor (beta chain) described here comes from a study of identical twins. Study-wide results and caveats: With abundant cord blood beta clonotypes, insertions were fewer; memory repertoires showed no such pattern.

Unique molecular identifiers were in the cDNA, with template-switch universal primer binding. TCRdb re-analysed the 5' RACE reads in MiXCR, keeping a single row per CDR3 protein. The repertoire consists of 750,000 to 950,000 distinct CDR3 sequences, with approximately 13% occurring once and the leading ten covering around 1.5%. This clonotype was detected a few times. The antigen is undetermined. The germline CDR1 and CDR2 sequences are MNHEY and SVGAGI. V was cut by 0 bases and J by 4 bases, with 9 bases left in between. The CDR3 totals 14 residues. The sample was also linked to a second study, of yellow fever vaccine responses in identical twins.

Sequenced: PBMCs. The sequence was collected from a woman between 18 and 29 years old in good health. V usage is TRBV6-5 and J usage is TRBJ1-2; D unclear. CDR3 nucleotide sequence: TGTGCCAGCAGTTACTCGATCCGGGGCTATGGCTACACCTTC. This encodes CASSYSIRGYGYTF.